Each of the 18 T cell receptor beta chains below was sequenced from the same sample in a study of blood T cells in healthy people across ages. A second roughly 6 to 11 cycle PCR used barcoded and J-beta primers. TCRdb reprocessed the 5' RACE reads via MiXCR and lists one record per CDR3 protein. The table has 1.5 million to 2 million distinct CDR3 sequences, roughly 27% seen once. Sequenced sample: blood. These receptors came from a woman in her 30s in good health.

In its sample, this clonotype was seen many times. This rearrangement joins TRBV27 to TRBJ1-1; the D gene is possibly TRBD1 (6 bases). The CDR3 length is 13 residues. Looked up from germline, CDR1 is MNHEY and CDR2 is SMNVEV (reference sequence). V was pared by 6 bases and J by 1 base, with 9 bases between. This CDR3 is CASSPGANTEAFF. The CDR3 bases are TGTGCCAGCAGCCCGGGGGCGAACACTGAAGCTTTCTTT.

This clonotype occurred a few times. CDR3 DNA sequence: TGCAGTGCTAGAGACACCGGGAGGGCCCTCTACGAGCAGTACTTC. This sequence encodes CSARDTGRALYEQYF. The V gene is TRBV20-1, the J gene TRBJ2-7, with 8 bases aligning to TRBD2. Germline V gene data show CDR1 as DFQATT and CDR2 as SNEGSKA (reference sequence). CDR3 length: 15 residues. J was trimmed by 3 bases and V by 0 bases; bases with no gene match: 7.

The gene calls are TRBV7-2 and TRBJ2-7, with D unresolved. The CDR3 totals 15 residues. Germline assignment: CDR1 SGHTA and CDR2 FQGNSA. Trimming took off 1 base at V and 3 bases at J, with 13 bases between the two ends. CDR3 loop: CASSLVSVDIYEQYF. The DNA for the CDR3 is TGTGCCAGCAGCTTAGTGTCAGTTGACATCTACGAGCAGTACTTC.

There are a few counts of this clonotype. The J gene is TRBJ2-6, the V gene TRBV25-1, with a weak D call TRBD2 (6 bases). The CDR3 consists of 17 residues. The germline V gene encodes CDR1 MGHDK and CDR2 SYGVNS. Between the trimmed V and J ends, which lost 1 base and 2 bases, there was a span of 12 bases. The CDR3 loop is CASSESVAGTGANVLTF. The CDR3 DNA sequence: TGTGCCAGCAGTGAATCGGTGGCGGGAACTGGGGCCAACGTCCTGACTTTC.

This clonotype has a handful of counts. The chain uses TRBV11-2 and TRBJ1-2, with a tentative D call TRBD1 (6 bases). The V end was cut by 5 bases, the J end by 8 bases, with 21 bases between. Per the germline V gene, CDR1 is SGHAT and CDR2 is FQNNGV. CDR3 length: 15 amino acids. The CDR3 DNA sequence: TGTGCCAGCAGCCCGCTTGCGTTGGCAGGGGAAGGCTACACCTTC. Protein: CASSPLALAGEGYTF. The full variable domain, with the rest looked up from reference TRBV11-2 and TRBJ1-2, is EAGVAQSPRYKIIEKRQSVAFWCNPISGHATLYWYQQILGQGPKLLIQFQNNGVVDDSQLPKDRFSAERLKGVDSTLKIQPAKLEDSAVYLCASSPLALAGEGYTFGSGTRLTVV.

The V call is TRBV4-1, the J call TRBJ2-7; the D is unclear. Trimming left V 0 bases short and J 2 bases short, with 5 bases between. CDR1 and CDR2 from the germline V gene are MGHRA and YSYEKL. The length of the CDR3 is 13 residues. The CDR3 sequence is CASSQDQTYEQYF. DNA for the CDR3: TGCGCCAGCAGCCAAGATCAAACCTACGAGCAGTACTTC.

This rearrangement joins TRBV3-1 to TRBJ1-2; D call uncertain. Trimming left V 1 base short and J 2 bases short, with 11 bases between. This CDR3 comprises 15 residues. Germline CDR1 LGHDT, CDR2 YNNKEL (reference sequence). The CDR3 DNA sequence: TGTGCCAGCAGCCAAGGCGTGACGGGGAACTATGGCTACACCTTC. Translating it yields CASSQGVTGNYGYTF.

This rearrangement joins TRBV9 to TRBJ2-1; TRBD2 aligns across 12 bases. Germline-derived CDR1 and CDR2 are SGDLS and YYNGEE. This CDR3 contains 15 residues. The V segment lost 3 bases and the J segment 9 bases; nucleotides outside the gene matches: 7. CDR3 protein: CASSATSGGTGEQFF. The CDR3 region has the DNA TGTGCCAGCAGCGCTACTAGCGGGGGGACCGGTGAGCAGTTCTTC.

V gene TRBV7-2 combines with J gene TRBJ2-7, with D tentatively TRBD2 (6 bases). The CDR3 consists of 16 residues. Germline lookup yields CDR1 SGHTA and CDR2 FQGNSA. The V end lost 3 bases, the J end lost 4 bases, and 19 bases lay between the germline ends. CDR3 bases: TGTGCCAGCAGCTTGATCACTCCCCGGAGGGAATACGAGCAGTACTTC. It is translated as CASSLITPRREYEQYF.

The sample holds many counts of this clonotype. The J gene is TRBJ2-5, the V gene TRBV4-1; TRBD1 aligns across 8 bases. Per germline, CDR1 MGHRA and CDR2 YSYEKL. V shed 4 bases and J 5 bases; nucleotides not matched to a gene: 12. The CDR3 is made up of 16 amino acids. The CDR3 DNA reads TGCGCCAGCAGCCGAGAGGCGACAGGGGCTAGGGAGACCCAGTACTTC. Its translation: CASSREATGARETQYF.

The J gene is TRBJ1-4, the V gene TRBV30; D may be TRBD1 (5 bases). From germline, CDR1 is GTSNPN and CDR2 SVGIG (reference sequence). The CDR3 is 14 amino acids. V dropped 7 bases and J dropped 7 bases, with 19 bases sitting between them. The CDR3 reads CAYTPTVRPEKLFF. DNA for the CDR3: TGTGCCTACACCCCGACAGTGCGCCCTGAAAAACTGTTTTTT.

V and J are TRBV20-1 and TRBJ2-5; tentative D call: TRBD2 (7 bases). This CDR3 is 15 amino acids long. V lost 0 bases and J lost 3, with 14 bases in between. CDR1 is DFQATT and CDR2 is SNEGSKA in the germline V gene (reference sequence). The DNA of the CDR3 is TGCAGTGCTAGAGATGGGAGGGGGGACGAAGAGACCCAGTACTTC. This gives the protein CSARDGRGDEETQYF.

The chain's CDR3 is CASSLGVGGYNEQFF. CDR3 DNA sequence: TGTGCCAGCAGCTTAGGAGTGGGAGGGTACAATGAGCAGTTCTTC. The rearrangement links TRBV7-2 to TRBJ2-1, with 7 nucleotides matching TRBD2. V was pared by 1 base and J by 4 bases, with 4 bases of the junction left unmatched. The V gene's germline CDR1 is SGHTA and CDR2 FQGNSA. This CDR3 has 15 amino acids.

This clonotype has more than one count but fewer than ten. The J gene is TRBJ2-7, the V gene TRBV3-1, with D uncertain. Germline CDR1 is LGHDT and CDR2 is YNNKEL (reference sequence). The ends were cut back, 2 bases at V and 5 bases at J, with 7 bases in the middle. CDR3 size: 12 residues. CDR3 residues: CASSQTRHEQYF. Written as DNA, the CDR3 is TGTGCCAGCAGCCAAACGAGGCACGAGCAGTACTTC.

In the case of this clonotype: Relative to the germline gene, one junction end is altered; a read error may explain this. As DNA, the CDR3 is TGCGCCAGCAGCTCCGAGCGGGGGGTGGTCACAGCTACGCAGTATTTT. Its protein is CASSSERGVVTATQYF. V and J are TRBV5-1 and TRBJ2-3, with 9 bases lining up with TRBD2. The CDR3 is made up of 16 amino acids. The germline V gene has CDR1 SGHRS and CDR2 YFSETQ.

With regard to this clonotype: Relative to the germline gene, one junction end is altered; a read error may explain this. This chain uses TRBV20-1 with TRBJ2-3; D may be TRBD1 (5 bases). This CDR3 contains 13 residues. Germline V CDR1 and CDR2: DFQATT, SNEGSKA (reference sequence). In nucleotides, the CDR3 is TGCAGCGCCTTGGTGGGGCTTGCAGATACGCGGTATTTT. Translation gives CSALVGLADTRYF.

This chain joins TRBV12-5 and TRBJ2-2; maybe TRBD1 (6 bases). Germline CDR1 is LGHNT and CDR2 is FRNRAP. V was clipped by 3 bases and J by 1 base, with 15 bases between them. This CDR3 comprises 17 residues. CDR3 sequence: CASGFLLPGQNTGELFF. Here the CDR3 DNA reads TGTGCTAGTGGTTTTCTCCTCCCGGGACAGAACACCGGGGAGCTGTTTTTT.

Ten or more counts support this clonotype. The chain is built from TRBV9 and TRBJ2-7; the D call may be TRBD1 or TRBD2 (5 bases each). Between the trimmed V and J ends, which lost 5 bases and 4 bases, there was a span of 16 bases. Germline V CDR1 and CDR2: SGDLS, YYNGEE. The CDR3 has 14 residues. CDR3 coding DNA: TGTGCCAGCAGTTGGGGACCACAGGATTACGAGCAGTACTTC. Encoded protein: CASSWGPQDYEQYF.